This TCR beta chain was captured in a study of blood T cell repertoires in COVID-19. Profiled with immunoSEQ multiplex PCR; TCRdb holds only in-frame clones, not every one. The sample includes approximately 440,000 clones, 87% seen only once; the top ten take roughly 0.72%. The CDR3 is 15 amino acids. Trimming cost V 2 bases and J 10 bases; bases outside gene matches: 8. Germline loops: CDR1 MDHEN, CDR2 SYDVKM. This receptor was obtained from a woman between 18 and 29 years old who had recovered from COVID-19. The chain uses TRBV28 and TRBJ2-1, with 10 nucleotides matching TRBD2. The sample consisted of PBMCs or T cells enriched from blood (not recorded which). The CDR3 sequence: CASSLALAGVKEQFF. CDR3 in DNA: TGTGCCAGCAGTTTAGCGCTAGCGGGGGTCAAGGAGCAGTTCTTC.